What follows describes a single T cell receptor beta chain. Its antigen is undetermined. The treatment denotes: roughly 11-day PBMC culture with coronavirus spike peptide pools or control peptides (ViraFEST assay). Trimming removed 4 bases from V and 2 bases from J, with 21 bases in between. This CDR3 is 18 amino acids long. CDR1 SGHTA and CDR2 FQGNSA come from the germline V gene. These data originate in a study of vaccination and CD4 T cells after COVID-19. The assay that was used to sequence DNA from cultured CD4+ T cells was the Oncomine TCR Beta short-read assay. In TCRdb, the PCR reads were re-called with MiXCR into one record per CDR3 protein. Here the sample spans approximately 15,000 distinct CDR3 sequences, 40% to 55% being singletons.

The chain carries TRBV7-2 and TRBJ2-1; D unclear. The sequenced sample was CD4+ T cells from blood, cultured in vitro, obtained before SARS-CoV-2 vaccination. This sequence originates from a human donor who had recovered from COVID-19. CDR3 amino acids: CASSSRQKITGPYNEQFF. CDR3 in DNA: TGTGCCAGCAGCTCCCGTCAAAAGATAACTGGTCCCTACAATGAGCAGTTCTTC. The entire variable domain, with the rest obtained from reference TRBV7-2 and TRBJ2-1, is as follows: GAGVSQSPSNKVTEKGKDVELRCDPISGHTALYWYRQSLGQGLEFLIYFQGNSAPDKSGLPSDRFSAERTGGSVSTLTIQRTQQEDSAVYLCASSSRQKITGPYNEQFFGPGTRLTVL.